Included here is one T cell receptor beta chain sequence, with context. Its antigen is unknown. With 1 base removed from V and 1 base from J, the gap between germline ends came to 10 bases. Germline values: CDR1 SGHTA, CDR2 FQGNSA. The CDR3 is 15 residues long. This entry belongs to a study of identical twins. Using its own MiXCR run on the 5' RACE reads, TCRdb lists one record per CDR3 protein. The sample contains around 1.7 million distinct CDR3 sequences, about 31% of which appear only once. Study observations and caveats: Beta out-of-frame sequences showed weaker excess sharing between twins. The conclusions drew on cross-sectional statistical analysis instead of tracking the same donors.

Sequenced input: cord blood. V gene TRBV7-2 combines with J gene TRBJ1-1; no clear D. This clonotype was sampled from a newborn girl in good health. The CDR3 DNA reads TGTGCCAGCAGCTTAGGGCGTCACCGGAACACTGAAGCTTTCTTT. Translating gives CASSLGRHRNTEAFF.